This TCR beta chain comes out of a study of vaccination and CD4 T cells after COVID-19. For the study at large: According to the study, participants were given two doses of BNT162b2 or mRNA-1273 vaccine.

Treatment in this sample: roughly ten-day PBMC culture with coronavirus spike peptide pools or control peptides (ViraFEST assay). Peptide pools at 8.5 to 10 ug/ml stimulated 2 million or so PBMCs per well with 10 IU/ml IL-2. Oncomine TCR Beta short-read sequencing was applied to DNA from cultured CD4+ T cells. One entry per CDR3 protein results from TCRdb running MiXCR on the PCR reads. Of around 12,000 distinct CDR3 sequences in the sample, approximately 44% were seen once. Comments on this clonotype: What it binds is not known.

Study findings and constraints: Median SARS-CoV-2-reactive clonotype numbers rose nonsignificantly, about 20 to 40.

Per germline, CDR1 SNHLY and CDR2 FYNNEI. This CDR3 contains 14 residues. Trimming removed 3 bases from V and 4 bases from J, with 9 bases in between. The sequence derives from a human donor who had recovered from COVID-19. Sample: CD4+ T cells from blood, cultured in vitro. The chain recombines TRBV2 with TRBJ2-2; D gene uncertain. Written as DNA, the CDR3 is TGTGCCAGCAGTGAGGTACAGAGCACCGGGGAGCTGTTTTTT. This sequence encodes CASSEVQSTGELFF.